The 8 T cell receptor beta chains presented below share a single source sample, sequenced in a study of blood T cell repertoires in COVID-19. TCRdb's copy holds only in-frame clones and misses some; the assay was immunoSEQ multiplex PCR. The table lists some 270,000 clones, roughly 89% of them singletons. The sample was peripheral blood. The receptors originated from a woman aged 40 to 49 who had recovered from COVID-19.

For the CDR3, the DNA is TGTGCCAGCAGTGAACCTGGACAGGGAAACTATGGCTACACCTTC. This encodes CASSEPGQGNYGYTF. The J gene is TRBJ1-2, the V gene TRBV6-1; 8 nucleotides agree with TRBD1. The CDR3 loop spans 15 amino acids. The germline V gene encodes CDR1 MNHNS and CDR2 SASEGT. V lost 2 bases to trimming and J lost 2 bases; unmatched junction nucleotides: 4.

The chain has TRBV29-1 and TRBJ1-2; 7 bases are a match to TRBD1. After removal of 4 bases from V and 6 bases from J, the junction contained 11 bases not matched to a gene. The CDR3 contains 14 residues. Per germline, CDR1 SQVTM and CDR2 ANQGSEA. Here the CDR3 DNA reads TGCAGCGTTGTCCTGAATCAGGGGGGCGATGGCTACACCTTC. Encoded protein: CSVVLNQGGDGYTF.

The gene calls are TRBV4-2 and TRBJ1-2; D uncertain. The V gene's germline CDR1 is LGHNA and CDR2 YNFKEQ. The CDR3 consists of 12 residues. V lost 2 bases to trimming and J lost 8 bases, with 9 bases between them. Here the CDR3 DNA reads TGTGCCAGCAGCCAAAGGAGTGGAGGCTACACCTTC. This gives the protein CASSQRSGGYTF.

The V and J genes are TRBV6-5 and TRBJ1-3; 7 positions match TRBD1. Trimming took 5 bases from V and 2 from J; bases not matched to a gene: 3. The germline V gene encodes CDR1 MNHEY and CDR2 SVGAGI. This CDR3 is built from 14 residues. CDR3 sequence: CASSLDRAGNTIYF. The CDR3 DNA sequence: TGTGCCAGCAGTCTCGACAGGGCTGGAAACACCATATATTTT.

V usage is TRBV19 and J usage is TRBJ1-1, with 8 bases lining up with TRBD1. After removal of 3 bases from V and 4 bases from J, the junction contained 4 bases not matched to a gene. The CDR3 has 14 residues. CDR1 and CDR2 (germline): LNHDA, SQIVND (reference sequence). CDR3 residues: CASSMGTGGTEAFF. The CDR3, as DNA: TGTGCCAGTAGTATGGGTACAGGGGGCACTGAAGCTTTCTTT.

The CDR3, as DNA: TGCGCCAGCAGCCCCCCAGGCCGGGGTGAGGGCGGGGAGCTGTTTTTT. Amino acids: CASSPPGRGEGGELFF. V usage is TRBV5-1 and J usage is TRBJ2-2, with D possibly being TRBD2 (5 bases). V was cut by 4 bases and J by 7 bases, with 20 bases left in between. The CDR3 runs to 16 residues. Germline values: CDR1 SGHRS, CDR2 YFSETQ.

V and J are TRBV4-2 and TRBJ1-2; D may be TRBD1 (6 bases). Per germline, CDR1 LGHNA and CDR2 YNFKEQ. This CDR3 has 16 amino acids. Trimming removed 0 bases from V and 3 bases from J, with 14 bases in between. In DNA form, the CDR3 reads TGTGCCAGCAGCCAAGACCACAGGGCTAAGTACTATGGCTACACCTTC. It is translated as CASSQDHRAKYYGYTF.

The chain carries TRBV14 and TRBJ2-2; D is ambiguous. V was clipped by 3 bases and J by 7 bases, with 9 bases between them. This CDR3 contains 13 residues. Germline V gene data show CDR1 as SGHDN and CDR2 as FVKESK. CDR3 in amino acids: CASSQSGIGELFF. The CDR3 region has the DNA TGTGCCAGCAGCCAGTCAGGAATCGGGGAGCTGTTTTTT.